What follows are 22 T cell receptor beta chains derived from one specimen sequenced in a study of blood T cell repertoires in COVID-19. This table comes from immunoSEQ multiplex PCR, and its TCRdb copy is limited to in-frame clones, with some not included. This sample has approximately 180,000 clones, with approximately 80% found just once. Sequencing was done on a sample of peripheral blood. Receptor source: a woman aged 40 to 55 with COVID-19, enrolled during active disease.

The V call is TRBV9, the J call TRBJ2-4; 7 nucleotides match TRBD2. The CDR3 extends over 14 amino acids. Germline lookup yields CDR1 SGDLS and CDR2 YYNGEE. V was clipped by 0 bases and J by 6 bases; unmatched bases: 3. The CDR3 loop reads CASSVGGSLNIQYF. As DNA, the CDR3 is TGTGCCAGCAGCGTAGGCGGGAGTTTAAACATTCAGTACTTC.

This chain joins TRBV6-5 and TRBJ2-1, with 10 bases matching TRBD2. With V trimmed by 5 bases and J by 9 bases, 10 bases remained unmatched. Germline CDR1 and CDR2: MNHEY and SVGAGI. This CDR3 has 15 residues. The CDR3: CASSKVLAGDSEQFF. In DNA, the CDR3 is TGTGCCAGCAGTAAGGTTCTAGCGGGAGATAGTGAGCAGTTCTTC.

This clone has only one observation. The rearrangement links TRBV28 to TRBJ2-7, with D perhaps matching TRBD1 (5 bases). The CDR3 spans 16 residues. V gave up 3 bases and J gave up 2 bases, with 17 bases separating them. Germline V gene lookup returns CDR1 MDHEN and CDR2 SYDVKM. The DNA for the CDR3 is TGTGCCAGCAGTTTCCCCGACTCCTTCAGGGCCTACGAGCAGTACTTC. It translates to CASSFPDSFRAYEQYF.

The chain couples TRBV11-3 to TRBJ1-5; a possible D gene is TRBD1 (5 bases). The CDR3 contains 14 residues. Germline values: CDR1 SGHNT, CDR2 YENEEA. V dropped 3 bases and J dropped 4 bases, with 10 bases sitting between them. The CDR3 DNA follows: TGTGCCAGCAGCTTGGGGCAGATAAATCAGCCCCAGCATTTT. Translated, it gives CASSLGQINQPQHF.

The genes are TRBV14 and TRBJ2-7; D may be TRBD2 (5 bases). Germline CDR1 SGHDN, CDR2 FVKESK. The CDR3 consists of 14 residues. The V and J ends lost 1 base and 6 bases respectively, with 13 bases between them. CDR3 in DNA: TGTGCCAGCAGCCAAGTTCGGAGGAGTTTCGAGCAGTACTTC. It yields the protein CASSQVRRSFEQYF.

The chain couples TRBV5-1 to TRBJ1-4; D remains unclear. Trimming stripped 1 base from V and 0 bases from J, with 10 bases between. Germline CDR1 SGHRS, CDR2 YFSETQ. The length of the CDR3 is 16 residues. The DNA of the CDR3 is TGCGCCAGCAGCTTGAGGCCACTAGCAACTAATGAAAAACTGTTTTTT. Protein: CASSLRPLATNEKLFF.

The V call is TRBV19, the J call TRBJ1-5; 9 nucleotides match TRBD1. Per the germline V gene, CDR1 is LNHDA and CDR2 is SQIVND (reference sequence). The V gene end was trimmed by 7 bases and the J gene end by 7 bases; junction bases not matched to a gene: 5. CDR3 size: 13 residues. CDR3 in DNA: TGTGCCAGTACCCGGGACAGGGTCCAGCCCCAGCATTTT. Translation gives CASTRDRVQPQHF.

The chain uses TRBV5-1 and TRBJ1-1; 7 bases match TRBD1. The ends lost 0 bases at V and 4 bases at J; junction bases unmatched: 6. The CDR3 runs 15 residues. Looked up from germline, CDR1 is SGHRS and CDR2 is YFSETQ. The CDR3 nucleotides are TGCGCCAGCAGCTTGGGAGGCAGGGGGAGCACTGAAGCTTTCTTT. Protein product: CASSLGGRGSTEAFF. Supplemented by reference TRBV5-1 and TRBJ1-1, the full variable domain reads KAGVTQTPRYLIKTRGQQVTLSCSPISGHRSVSWYQQTPGQGLQFLFEYFSETQRNKGNFPGRFSGRQFSNSRSEMNVSTLELGDSALYLCASSLGGRGSTEAFFGQGTRLTVV.

The chain combines TRBV6-4 with TRBJ1-1, with TRBD1 identical over 7 bases. This CDR3 has 12 residues. Germline V gene data show CDR1 as MRHNA and CDR2 as SNTAGT. The ends lost 2 bases at V and 7 bases at J; junction bases unmatched: 1. The CDR3 sequence is CASSDPGGEAFF. CDR3 nucleotide sequence: TGTGCCAGCAGTGACCCAGGGGGTGAAGCTTTCTTT.

In DNA, the CDR3 is TGTGCCAGTAGTCCGTCGGGACAGGGGAAAGGTTTCTTT. Translating it yields CASSPSGQGKGFF. The chain combines TRBV19 with TRBJ1-1, with 10 nucleotides matching TRBD1. J gave up 13 bases and V 5 bases, and 10 bases lay outside the gene matches. From germline, CDR1 is LNHDA and CDR2 SQIVND (reference sequence). The CDR3 spans 13 residues.

The rearrangement links TRBV6-6 to TRBJ1-6; tentative D call: TRBD1 (6 bases). This CDR3 comprises 15 residues. Trimming took off 2 bases at V and 9 bases at J, with 14 bases between the two ends. From germline, CDR1 is MNHNY and CDR2 SVGAGI (reference sequence). The CDR3 spells CASSYPGALSSPLHF. CDR3 sequence (DNA): TGTGCCAGCAGTTACCCAGGGGCCCTAAGTTCACCCCTCCACTTT.

The chain uses TRBV5-1 and TRBJ2-5, with TRBD2 matching over 7 bases. Per the germline V gene, CDR1 is SGHRS and CDR2 is YFSETQ. The junction had 9 bases not matched to a gene; V was cut back by 5 bases and J by 5 bases. The CDR3 extends over 14 amino acids. The CDR3 DNA sequence: TGCGCCAGCAGTCCCCAGGAGGGAGGGGAGACCCAGTACTTC. Residues: CASSPQEGGETQYF.

This chain links TRBV11-2 with TRBJ2-7; 10 bases line up with TRBD2. J gave up 4 bases and V 6 bases, and 9 bases lay outside the gene matches. Germline V gene sequence: CDR1 SGHAT, CDR2 FQNNGV. This CDR3 region has 15 residues. This CDR3 reads CASRTVAGGGYEQYF. CDR3 coding DNA: TGTGCCAGCAGGACTGTAGCGGGGGGCGGGTACGAGCAGTACTTC.

The chain couples TRBV27 to TRBJ2-7, with 11 positions matching TRBD2. This CDR3 region has 13 residues. J gave up 3 bases and V 10 bases, and 5 bases lay outside the gene matches. Germline loops: CDR1 MNHEY, CDR2 SMNVEV (reference sequence). Here the CDR3 DNA reads TGTGCCACCCCACTAGCGGGGGACTACGAGCAGTACTTC. Its protein is CATPLAGDYEQYF.

The CDR3 DNA follows: TGTGCCAGTAGTGGCCGACAGGGAACCCACGAGCAGTACTTC. It encodes CASSGRQGTHEQYF. This sequence joins TRBV19 and TRBJ2-7, with 7 bases matching TRBD1. The CDR3 loop spans 14 amino acids. Germline V gene data show CDR1 as LNHDA and CDR2 as SQIVND (reference sequence). V shed 5 bases and J 5 bases; nucleotides not matched to a gene: 9. The full variable domain, its missing parts supplied by reference TRBV19 and TRBJ2-7, is DGGITQSPKYLFRKEGQNVTLSCEQNLNHDAMYWYRQDPGQGLRLIYYSQIVNDFQKGDIAEGYSVSREKKESFPLTVTSAQKNPTAFYLCASSGRQGTHEQYFGPGTRLTVT.

The V call is TRBV2, the J call TRBJ2-3; D uncertain. This CDR3 spans 15 amino acids. The V end was cut by 6 bases, the J end by 1 base, with 14 bases between. Germline V CDR1 and CDR2: SNHLY, FYNNEI. Here the CDR3 DNA reads TGTGCCAGCAGCGTGCCTAGTTCCCGCACAGATACGCAGTATTTT. Encoded protein: CASSVPSSRTDTQYF. Full variable domain (rest looked up from reference TRBV2 and TRBJ2-3): EPEVTQTPSHQVTQMGQEVILRCVPISNHLYFYWYRQILGQKVEFLVSFYNNEISEKSEIFDDQFSVERPDGSNFTLKIRSTKLEDSAMYFCASSVPSSRTDTQYFGPGTRLTVL.

This chain links TRBV27 with TRBJ2-7, with 8 bases that match TRBD1. CDR1 is MNHEY, CDR2 SMNVEV, per germline (reference sequence). Germline trimming cut 5 bases from V and 3 bases from J; bases unmatched to any gene: 9. This CDR3 is 15 amino acids long. DNA of the CDR3: TGTGCCAGCAGTCGTGACAGGGGTTTTCACTACGAGCAGTACTTC. It encodes CASSRDRGFHYEQYF.

The CDR3 protein is CASSLVPGIGTEAFF. The CDR3, as DNA: TGTGCCAGCAGCTTAGTTCCAGGGATCGGCACTGAAGCTTTCTTT. This rearrangement joins TRBV7-2 to TRBJ1-1; maybe TRBD1 (5 bases). The germline V gene has CDR1 SGHTA and CDR2 FQGNSA. The V and J ends lost 1 base and 4 bases respectively, with 13 bases between them. The length of the CDR3 is 15 residues.

This clone has just a few counts. CDR3 amino acids: CASSPGTGRARGNYGYTF. For the CDR3, the DNA is TGTGCCAGTAGTCCCGGGACAGGGAGAGCCCGAGGGAACTATGGCTACACCTTC. V and J are TRBV19 and TRBJ1-2; TRBD1 matches at 9 bases. V lost 5 bases and J lost 2; bases outside the gene matches: 15. The length of the CDR3 is 18 residues. CDR1 is LNHDA, CDR2 SQIVND, per germline (reference sequence).

This clone was picked up a small number of times. The chain joins TRBV4-1 to TRBJ1-5; 7 nucleotides align to TRBD1. J gave up 2 bases and V 1 base, and 5 bases lay outside the gene matches. Germline V CDR1 and CDR2: MGHRA, YSYEKL. The CDR3 has 16 residues. The CDR3 reads CASSQAYGTGNQPQHF. CDR3 coding DNA: TGCGCCAGCAGCCAAGCGTACGGGACAGGCAATCAGCCCCAGCATTTT.

The CDR3 region has the DNA TGTGCCAGCTCAATCCAGGGGACCAAGAACACTGAAGCTTTCTTT. Translation: CASSIQGTKNTEAFF. V usage is TRBV19 and J usage is TRBJ1-1; TRBD1 might be the D (6 bases). The CDR3 runs 15 residues. The germline V and J ends were trimmed by 9 bases and 1 base, with 18 bases remaining between them. The germline V gene encodes CDR1 LNHDA and CDR2 SQIVND (reference sequence).

V and J are TRBV7-9 and TRBJ2-1, with 9 bases lining up with TRBD1. The V segment lost 5 bases and the J segment 7 bases; nucleotides outside the gene matches: 12. The CDR3 sequence is 16 residues long. The germline V gene encodes CDR1 SEHNR and CDR2 FQNEAQ (reference sequence). The CDR3 reads CASSPSTGGWGNEQFF. In DNA form, the CDR3 reads TGTGCCAGCAGCCCTTCCACAGGGGGCTGGGGTAATGAGCAGTTCTTC.